The rows below give T cell receptor beta chains drawn from one sample of a study of regulatory T cells in long-lasting Graves disease. TCRdb re-called the multiplex PCR reads through MiXCR, storing one row per CDR3 protein. The table records around 500,000 distinct CDR3 sequences, 16% of them present only once. This sample also appeared in a second study, on T cells in Graves' hyperthyroidism and ophthalmopathy.

The sequences come from peripheral blood mononuclear cells (PBMCs), collected at new diagnosis, from a patient treated with antithyroid drugs. The receptors were sampled from a woman aged 40 to 65 with Graves disease. Both conserved end residues are part of each CDR3. Each record gives: J gene, D gene, clone size, V gene, CDR3 protein, CDR3 DNA. The D gene is left open where the match is weak. The size entry is marked missing in some rows and otherwise reads once, few, many or a size class.

>TRBJ2-1|NA|many|TRBV5-1
CASSLTTLTSVTLDNEQFF
TGCGCCAGCAGCTTGACTACCCTTACCTCAGTCACCCTAGATAATGAGCAGTTCTTC
>TRBJ2-2|TRBD2|NA|TRBV7-9
CASSSSGGLAFGELFF
TGTGCCAGCAGCTCCTCGGGGGGACTAGCGTTCGGGGAGCTGTTTTTT
>TRBJ1-6|NA|NA|TRBV27
CASSLDSSGFRPLHF
TGTGCCAGCAGTTTGGACAGTAGTGGGTTCAGGCCCCTCCACTTT
>TRBJ2-1|NA|NA|TRBV30
CAWSDGPLGSSYNEQFF
TGTGCCTGGAGTGATGGGCCCTTGGGGAGCTCCTACAATGAGCAGTTCTTC
>TRBJ1-3|TRBD1|many|TRBV7-6
CASSIQGRSGNTIYF
TGTGCCAGCAGCATACAGGGGCGCTCTGGAAACACCATATATTTT
>TRBJ1-2|NA|many|TRBV2
CASSEEMTVGGYTF
TGTGCCAGCAGTGAAGAGATGACAGTGGGGGGCTACACCTTC
>TRBJ1-6|NA|NA|TRBV3-1
CASAGQFNSPLHF
TGTGCCAGCGCCGGACAGTTTAATTCACCCCTCCACTTT
>TRBJ1-1|TRBD1|many|TRBV28
CASRATGGDTEAFF
TGTGCCAGCAGGGCGACAGGGGGGGACACTGAAGCTTTCTTT
>TRBJ1-3|NA|NA|TRBV18
CASSPNLSGNTIYF
TGTGCCAGCTCACCCAACCTCTCTGGAAACACCATATATTTT
>TRBJ2-7|NA|many|TRBV12-3/TRBV12-4
CASSLWGLNEQYF
TGTGCCAGCAGTTTATGGGGGCTCAACGAGCAGTACTTC
>TRBJ1-5|NA|many|TRBV2
CASREQGAQPQHF
TGTGCCAGCAGGGAACAGGGAGCTCAGCCCCAGCATTTT
>TRBJ1-1|NA|many|TRBV2
CASLGGRNTEAFF
TGTGCCTCTCTGGGGGGGCGGAACACTGAAGCTTTCTTT
>TRBJ1-2|NA|many|TRBV5-6
CASSLEGVNYGYTF
TGTGCCAGCAGCTTGGAAGGGGTGAACTATGGCTACACCTTC
>TRBJ1-6|NA|NA|TRBV27
CASPNRVVDNSPLHF
TGTGCCAGCCCAAACAGGGTGGTAGATAATTCACCCCTCCACTTT
>TRBJ2-1|NA|few|TRBV20-1
CSALPDGRGNEQFF
TGCAGTGCTCTACCGGACGGAAGGGGCAATGAGCAGTTCTTC
>TRBJ1-1|NA|many|TRBV20-1
CSVVGYPMNTEAFF
TGCAGTGTTGTGGGCTACCCCATGAACACTGAAGCTTTCTTT
>TRBJ2-2|TRBD1|many|TRBV12-3/TRBV12-4
CASVRGRGGELFF
TGTGCCAGCGTCAGGGGGCGGGGCGGGGAGCTGTTTTTT
>TRBJ2-7|TRBD2|many|TRBV25-1
CASSDLLAGGQNEQYF
TGTGCCAGCAGTGACTTACTAGCGGGGGGGCAGAACGAGCAGTACTTC
>TRBJ2-3|NA|many|TRBV13
CASSLTMDTQYF
TGTGCCAGCAGCCTCACTATGGATACGCAGTATTTT
>TRBJ2-3|TRBD2|many|TRBV30
CAWSVGGGGDTQYF
TGTGCCTGGAGTGTAGGCGGGGGGGGAGATACGCAGTATTTT
>TRBJ1-6|TRBD1|NA|TRBV2
CACPIDRGALNSPLHF
TGTGCCTGCCCCATCGACAGGGGGGCCCTTAATTCACCCCTCCACTTT
>TRBJ1-6|TRBD1|many|TRBV5-1
CASSLGQVSSPLHF
TGCGCCAGCAGCCTGGGACAGGTATCCTCACCCCTCCACTTT
>TRBJ1-2|TRBD1|NA|TRBV2
CASSEMRDSTYGYTF
TGTGCCAGCAGTGAAATGCGGGACAGTACGTATGGCTACACCTTC
>TRBJ1-5|NA|many|TRBV2
CASSAGQFNQPQHF
TGTGCCAGCAGTGCCGGACAGTTCAATCAGCCCCAGCATTTT
>TRBJ2-1|NA|NA|TRBV4-2
CASSREGTSDNEQFF
TGTGCCAGCAGTCGAGAGGGGACATCGGACAATGAGCAGTTCTTC
>TRBJ2-7|NA|many|TRBV29-1
CSVEVGSLHEQYF
TGCAGCGTTGAAGTGGGCAGTTTACACGAGCAGTACTTC
>TRBJ2-1|NA|NA|TRBV18
CASSPLSQSKEQFF
TGTGCCAGCTCACCACTTTCCCAATCGAAAGAGCAGTTCTTC
>TRBJ2-5|TRBD1|many|TRBV25-1
CASSEYPGTGGKTQYF
TGTGCCAGCAGTGAATACCCTGGGACAGGGGGGAAGACCCAGTACTTC
>TRBJ2-7|TRBD1|few|TRBV20-1
CSVGTGYEQYF
TGCAGTGTTGGGACAGGCTACGAGCAGTACTTC
>TRBJ2-7|NA|many|TRBV20-1
CSASDSPYEQYF
TGCAGTGCTAGCGACAGTCCCTACGAGCAGTACTTC
>TRBJ2-7|NA|many|TRBV7-9
CASSTGTTYEQYF
TGTGCCAGCAGCACCGGGACCACCTACGAGCAGTACTTC
>TRBJ1-3|NA|many|TRBV11-2
CASSLGAVGNTIYF
TGTGCCAGCAGCTTAGGGGCGGTCGGAAACACCATATATTTT
>TRBJ1-6|TRBD1|once|TRBV30
CAWTRDRGVYNSPLHF
TGTGCCTGGACCCGGGACAGGGGCGTCTATAATTCACCCCTCCACTTT
>TRBJ2-7|NA|NA|TRBV7-3
CASSPTGPPTSEQYF
TGTGCCAGCAGCCCCACGGGCCCCCCAACCAGCGAGCAGTACTTC
>TRBJ2-1|TRBD2|NA|TRBV30
CAWAIAGGPSYNEQFF
TGTGCCTGGGCTATAGCGGGGGGCCCCTCCTACAATGAGCAGTTCTTC
>TRBJ1-2|NA|many|TRBV10-3
CAISEGGKGYGYTF
TGTGCCATCAGTGAGGGGGGGAAGGGCTATGGCTACACCTTC
>TRBJ2-2|NA|few|TRBV6-1
CASSSRLLNTGELFF
TGTGCCAGCAGCTCACGACTACTAAACACCGGGGAGCTGTTTTTT
>TRBJ1-2|NA|NA|TRBV20-1
CSARDGGTLTNYGYTF
TGCAGTGCTAGAGATGGAGGGACTCTGACTAACTATGGCTACACCTTC
>TRBJ1-6|TRBD1|few|TRBV20-1
CSARSGQGVNRDSPLHF
TGCAGTGCTAGATCGGGACAGGGGGTAAATAGGGATTCACCCCTCCACTTT
>TRBJ1-5|NA|few|TRBV11-3
CASSINRDQPQHF
TGTGCCAGCAGCATAAACAGGGATCAGCCCCAGCATTTT
>TRBJ2-5|TRBD1|many|TRBV3-1
CASSQPTGTGQETQYF
TGTGCCAGCAGCCAACCTACCGGGACAGGGCAAGAGACCCAGTACTTC
>TRBJ2-3|NA|many|TRBV12-3/TRBV12-4
CASSSALGGHTDTQYF
TGTGCCAGCAGTTCCGCACTGGGTGGACACACAGATACGCAGTATTTT
>TRBJ1-1|NA|NA|TRBV15
CATSRGTLSDGAFF
TGTGCCACCAGCAGAGGAACTTTGTCCGATGGAGCTTTCTTT
>TRBJ1-5|TRBD1|many|TRBV6-1
CASRRYRGQGQPQHF
TGTGCCAGCAGGCGCTACAGGGGGCAGGGTCAGCCCCAGCATTTT